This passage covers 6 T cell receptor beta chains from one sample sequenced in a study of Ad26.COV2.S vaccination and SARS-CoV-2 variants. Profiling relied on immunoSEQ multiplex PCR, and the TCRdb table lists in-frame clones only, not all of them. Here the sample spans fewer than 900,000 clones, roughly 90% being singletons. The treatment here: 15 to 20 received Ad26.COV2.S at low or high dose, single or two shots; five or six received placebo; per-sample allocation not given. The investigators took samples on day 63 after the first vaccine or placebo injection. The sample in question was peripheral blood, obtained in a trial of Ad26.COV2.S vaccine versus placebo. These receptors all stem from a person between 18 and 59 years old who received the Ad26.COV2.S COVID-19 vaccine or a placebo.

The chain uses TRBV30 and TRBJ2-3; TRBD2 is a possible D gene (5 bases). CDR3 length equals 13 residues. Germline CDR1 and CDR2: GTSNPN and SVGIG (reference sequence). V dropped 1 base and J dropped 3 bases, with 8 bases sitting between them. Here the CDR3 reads CAWSEGVTDTQYF. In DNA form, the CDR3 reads TGTGCCTGGAGTGAGGGAGTAACAGATACGCAGTATTTT.

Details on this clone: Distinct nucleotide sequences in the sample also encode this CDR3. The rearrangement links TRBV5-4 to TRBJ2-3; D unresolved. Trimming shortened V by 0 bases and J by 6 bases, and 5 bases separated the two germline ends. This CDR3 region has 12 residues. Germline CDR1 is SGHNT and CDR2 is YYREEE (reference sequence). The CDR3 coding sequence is TGTGCCAGCAGCTTGGAGGGCGATACGCAGTATTTT. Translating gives CASSLEGDTQYF.

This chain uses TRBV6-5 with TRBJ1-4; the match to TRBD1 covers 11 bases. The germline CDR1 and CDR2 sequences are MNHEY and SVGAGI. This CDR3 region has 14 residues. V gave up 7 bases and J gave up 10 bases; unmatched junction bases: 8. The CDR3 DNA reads TGTGCCAGCACCCCAGGACAGGGGGCTACAAAACTGTTTTTT. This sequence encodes CASTPGQGATKLFF.

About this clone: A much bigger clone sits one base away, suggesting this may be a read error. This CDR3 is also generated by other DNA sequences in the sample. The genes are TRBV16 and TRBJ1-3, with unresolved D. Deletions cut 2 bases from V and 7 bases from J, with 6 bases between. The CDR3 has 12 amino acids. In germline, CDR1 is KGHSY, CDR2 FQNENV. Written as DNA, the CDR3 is TGTGCCAGCAGCCAAGCGGGGAACACCATATATTTT. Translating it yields CASSQAGNTIYF.

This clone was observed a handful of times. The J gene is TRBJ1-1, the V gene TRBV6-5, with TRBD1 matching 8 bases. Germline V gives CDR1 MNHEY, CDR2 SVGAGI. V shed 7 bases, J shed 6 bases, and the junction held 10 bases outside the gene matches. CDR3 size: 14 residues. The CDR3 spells CASKRTGGGPEAFF. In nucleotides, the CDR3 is TGTGCCAGCAAGCGAACAGGGGGTGGTCCTGAAGCTTTCTTT.

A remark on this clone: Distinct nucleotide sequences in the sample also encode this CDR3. DNA for the CDR3: TGTGCCAGCAGTTCTGGTAATCAGCCCCAGCATTTT. This codes for CASSSGNQPQHF. The chain joins TRBV6-5 to TRBJ1-5; no definite D call. Germline CDR1 MNHEY, CDR2 SVGAGI. V was cut by 4 bases and J by 4 bases, with 5 bases left in between. This CDR3 contains 12 residues.